Following are 4 T cell receptor beta chains from one sample sequenced in a study of cytomegalovirus exposure and HLA in healthy donors listed by TCRdb under 2017. Library preparation used the immunoSEQ multiplex PCR assay. The multiplex PCR relied on a mix of 60 forward primers for TCR Vbeta segments and 13 reverse primers for TCR Jbeta segments. TCRdb limited this immuneACCESS table to in-frame rearrangements with V and J called. A share of clones is missing; checked studies link under half to unresolved V genes, and the rest is unexplained. The sample table holds hundreds of thousands of clones, of which roughly 70% were seen once. The ten largest make up roughly 2.4% of the sample. Sequencing used PBMCs. These receptor sequences come from a female donor in good health and CMV-seronegative.

This clone was detected only a few times. The chain uses TRBV25-1 and TRBJ1-2, with 7 bases aligning to TRBD1. V dropped 1 base and J dropped 7; count of bases not matched to a gene: 9. The CDR3 runs 15 residues. The germline CDR1 and CDR2 sequences are MGHDK and SYGVNS. The CDR3 nucleotides are TGTGCCAGCAGTGAATTTCTTACAGGGGCGAGTGGCTACACCTTC. This gives the protein CASSEFLTGASGYTF.

The chain couples TRBV5-4 to TRBJ2-3; 7 bases agree with TRBD2. This CDR3 spans 16 amino acids. Germline trimming cut 5 bases from V and 5 bases from J; bases unmatched to any gene: 14. Per germline, CDR1 SGHNT and CDR2 YYREEE (reference sequence). CDR3 loop: CASRGRDRGSGDTQYF. The CDR3 region has the DNA TGTGCCAGCAGGGGGAGGGACCGTGGATCGGGAGATACGCAGTATTTT.

This chain connects TRBV27 to TRBJ2-2; 8 bases agree with TRBD2. Germline loops: CDR1 MNHEY, CDR2 SMNVEV (reference sequence). The J segment lost 5 bases and the V segment lost 5 bases, leaving 7 bases of the junction unmatched. There are 15 residues in the CDR3. The CDR3 here is CASSPSGSRTGELFF. CDR3 nucleotide sequence: TGTGCCAGCAGTCCCAGCGGGAGTCGTACCGGGGAGCTGTTTTTT.

This chain joins TRBV6-6 and TRBJ2-1; no clear D gene. Germline CDR1 reads MNHNY; CDR2 reads SVGAGI (reference sequence). This CDR3 is built from 15 residues. V gave up 0 bases and J gave up 5 bases, with 11 bases separating them. CDR3 amino acids: CASSYSASFDNEQFF. As DNA, the CDR3 is TGTGCCAGCAGTTACTCGGCTAGTTTCGACAATGAGCAGTTCTTC.